The 8 T cell receptor beta chains presented below share a single source sample, sequenced in a study of glioma-infiltrating T cells after dendritic cell vaccination. Sequencing used immunoSEQ multiplex PCR; TCRdb keeps in-frame clones, though not all of them. The repertoire holds around 92,000 clones, with 65% to 85% as singletons. Specified time point: after dendritic cell vaccination, including at tumor progression/relapse. The sequenced sample was blood, obtained after dendritic cell vaccination. The receptors were sampled from a human donor with glioblastoma.

The CDR3 DNA sequence: TGTGCCAGTAGTATAACGGGGGGCTGGGATCAGCCCCAGCATTTT. Amino acid sequence: CASSITGGWDQPQHF. The chain has TRBV19 and TRBJ1-5, with D possibly TRBD1 on 6 matching bases. Germline CDR1 is LNHDA and CDR2 is SQIVND (reference sequence). V gave up 2 bases and J gave up 5 bases, with 13 bases separating them. The CDR3 covers 15 residues.

This chain joins TRBV9 and TRBJ1-2, with 9 bases that match TRBD1. With 1 base clipped from V and 3 bases from J, the junction kept 7 bases outside the gene matches. The V gene's germline CDR1 is SGDLS and CDR2 YYNGEE. The CDR3 consists of 16 residues. CDR3 DNA: TGTGCCAGCAGCGTAACTACAGGGGGCTGGGACTATGGCTACACCTTC. Translating it yields CASSVTTGGWDYGYTF.

The genes are TRBV20-1 and TRBJ1-4; D is unclear. CDR1 is DFQATT and CDR2 is SNEGSKA in the germline V gene (reference sequence). This CDR3 comprises 11 residues. V was clipped by 5 bases and J by 8 bases, with 9 bases between them. Written as DNA, the CDR3 is TGCAGTGCTCCACTAAGGGAAAAACTGTTTTTT. It is translated as CSAPLREKLFF.

CDR3 sequence (DNA): TGTGCCTGGACCGGGGGGGGAGAGACCCAGTACTTC. As protein: CAWTGGGETQYF. The rearrangement joins TRBV30 to TRBJ2-5; 8 nucleotides line up with TRBD2. CDR1 GTSNPN and CDR2 SVGIG come from the germline V gene (reference sequence). CDR3 length equals 12 residues. Trimming at V came to 4 bases and at J to 4 bases, leaving 2 bases not matched to a gene.

The chain combines TRBV4-1 with TRBJ2-7; 8 bases map to TRBD2. This CDR3 is built from 17 residues. The germline V gene encodes CDR1 MGHRA and CDR2 YSYEKL. After removal of 4 bases from V and 1 base from J, the junction contained 12 bases not matched to a gene. CDR3 nucleotides: TGCGCCAGCAGCCGCCTCCCCCCGACTAGCGCATCCTACGAGCAGTACTTC. Translation: CASSRLPPTSASYEQYF.

The J gene is TRBJ1-5, the V gene TRBV7-8, with 11 bases aligning to TRBD1. Looked up from germline, CDR1 is SGHVS and CDR2 is FQNEAQ. J gave up 5 bases and V 5 bases, and 8 bases lay outside the gene matches. The CDR3 runs 16 residues. The CDR3 sequence: CASSPWDRGDYQPQHF. The CDR3 DNA sequence: TGTGCCAGCAGCCCCTGGGACAGGGGGGATTATCAGCCCCAGCATTTT. Full variable domain (outside the CDR3, taken from reference TRBV7-8 and TRBJ1-5): GAGVSQSPRYKVAKRGQDVALRCDPISGHVSLFWYQQALGQGPEFLTYFQNEAQLDKSGLPSDRFFAERPEGSVSTLKIQRTQQEDSAVYLCASSPWDRGDYQPQHFGDGTRLSIL.

This clone was found a few times. The chain joins TRBV27 to TRBJ2-1, with D unclear. Germline CDR1 is MNHEY and CDR2 is SMNVEV (reference sequence). This CDR3 is 16 amino acids long. Trimming pared 6 bases from V and 0 bases from J, leaving 15 bases between. The DNA for the CDR3 is TGTGCCAGCAGCCATAACTACCCCCTCTCCTACAATGAGCAGTTCTTC. It translates to CASSHNYPLSYNEQFF.

The chain uses TRBV30 and TRBJ1-4; TRBD1 matches at 9 bases. J was trimmed by 5 bases and V by 1 base; bases with no gene match: 2. Germline lookup yields CDR1 GTSNPN and CDR2 SVGIG (reference sequence). The CDR3 has 14 residues. The CDR3 is CAWSDGTGNEKLFF. CDR3 bases: TGTGCCTGGAGTGATGGGACAGGGAATGAAAAACTGTTTTTT.